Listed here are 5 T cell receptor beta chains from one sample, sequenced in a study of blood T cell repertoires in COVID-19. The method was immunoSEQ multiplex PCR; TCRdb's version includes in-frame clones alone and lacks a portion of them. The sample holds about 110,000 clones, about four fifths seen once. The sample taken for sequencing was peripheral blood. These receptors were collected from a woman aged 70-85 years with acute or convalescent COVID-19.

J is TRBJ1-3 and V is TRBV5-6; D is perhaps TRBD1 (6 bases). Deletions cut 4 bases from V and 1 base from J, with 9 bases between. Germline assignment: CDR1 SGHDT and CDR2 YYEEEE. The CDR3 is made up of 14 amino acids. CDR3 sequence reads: CASSLRGSGNTIYF. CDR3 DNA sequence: TGTGCCAGCAGCCTCAGGGGTTCTGGAAACACCATATATTTT.

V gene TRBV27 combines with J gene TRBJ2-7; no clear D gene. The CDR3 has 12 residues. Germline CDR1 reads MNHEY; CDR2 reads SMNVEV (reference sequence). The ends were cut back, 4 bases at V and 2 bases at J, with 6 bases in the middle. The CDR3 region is CASSSLTYEQYF. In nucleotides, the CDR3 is TGTGCCAGCAGTTCCTTAACCTACGAGCAGTACTTC.

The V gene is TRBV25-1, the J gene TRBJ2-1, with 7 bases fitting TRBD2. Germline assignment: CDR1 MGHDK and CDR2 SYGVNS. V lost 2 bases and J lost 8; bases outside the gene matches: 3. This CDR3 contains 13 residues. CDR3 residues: CASSEHGRDEQFF. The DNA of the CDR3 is TGTGCCAGCAGTGAACATGGGAGGGATGAGCAGTTCTTC.

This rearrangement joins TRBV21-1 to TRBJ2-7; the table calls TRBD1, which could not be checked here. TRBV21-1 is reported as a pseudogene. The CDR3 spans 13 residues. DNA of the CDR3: TGTGCCAGCAGCAGTTTCCAGATCTACGAGCAGTACGTC. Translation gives CASSSFQIYEQYV.

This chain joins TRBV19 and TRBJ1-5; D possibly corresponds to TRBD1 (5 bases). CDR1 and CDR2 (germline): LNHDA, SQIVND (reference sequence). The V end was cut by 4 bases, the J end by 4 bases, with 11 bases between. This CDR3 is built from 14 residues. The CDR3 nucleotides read TGTGCCAGTAGTAGGGCGACAGCGAATCAGCCCCAGCATTTT. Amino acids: CASSRATANQPQHF.